A selection of T cell receptor beta chains follows, all from one sample in a study of brain T cells in children with intractable seizures. TCRdb keeps only in-frame clones here, not all; method: immunoSEQ multiplex PCR. The sample shows about 80,000 clones, about 93% of them seen only once. The source material was peripheral blood, sampled at surgery. Receptor source: a girl aged 2 to 9 with Rasmussen encephalitis and intractable seizures. Both conserved end residues are part of each CDR3.

TRBJ2-7 TRBV5-4 CASSSRASGASYEQYF
TRBJ1-5 TRBV6-1 CASSEWRGHSNQPQHF
TRBJ1-1 TRBV5-1 CASSSGQPNTEAFF
TRBJ1-1 TRBV5-4 CASTMDNRGTEAFF
TRBJ2-1 TRBV6-2/TRBV6-3 CASSYSRDYRNEQFF
TRBJ1-2 TRBV19 CASSAYRAQPYGYTF
TRBJ2-7 TRBV7-6 CASSLASGVEQYF
TRBJ2-1 TRBV7-3 CASSPVRGAYNEQFF
TRBJ1-2 TRBV4-1 CASSQTKIRADGYTF
TRBJ2-7 TRBV30 CAWSVVFSTGEQYF
TRBJ1-2 TRBV30 CAWSGGFYGYTF
TRBJ1-3 TRBV19 CASSSGPGQAGNTIYF
TRBJ2-7 TRBV11-3 CASSLGRDYEQYF
TRBJ1-1 TRBV27 CASSLDPGVGANTEAFF
TRBJ2-1 TRBV21-1 CASSKEGTGPPCVYNEQFF
TRBJ2-5 TRBV3-1/TRBV3-2 CASSPRQGYQETQYF
TRBJ1-2 TRBV6-5 CASSGLQGAKDGYTF
TRBJ1-1 TRBV29-1 CSVLYGTENTEAFF
TRBJ2-1 TRBV18 CASSPPDYNEQFF
TRBJ1-2 TRBV28 CASTADSYGYTF
TRBJ2-3 TRBV30 CAWTIGGLPGSTDTQYF
TRBJ1-1 TRBV15 CATSRDVEGADTEAFF
TRBJ2-7 TRBV3-1/TRBV3-2 CASSQEEGRGQYF
TRBJ2-7 TRBV2 CASGREDYEQYF
TRBJ2-7 TRBV9 CASSGSRLGVHEQYF
TRBJ1-2 TRBV10-3 CAIHPGQGSGYTF
TRBJ2-1 TRBV9 CASSVKAGVNEQFF
TRBJ1-1 TRBV9 CASSVDPGREAFF
TRBJ1-5 TRBV28 CASRVGAPRQPQHF
TRBJ2-1 TRBV6-5 CASSYGVGTYNEQFF
TRBJ2-1 TRBV23-1 CAPTTGLCRDRDGSEQFF
TRBJ1-5 TRBV5-6 CASSYRFGQPQHF
TRBJ2-6 TRBV4-1 CASSQVGLLANVLTF